This TCR beta chain derives from a study of long-term antiretroviral therapy in people with HIV. An immunoSEQ assay, version v3.0, was performed at survey level. Method: immunoSEQ multiplex PCR; TCRdb's copy keeps in-frame clones and lacks some. The sample consists of tens of thousands of clones, roughly nine tenths of them appearing once. The study, taken as a whole, reports: Following ART, diversity rose but still fell short of transplant donor controls. Missing from the dataset were any data on ART adherence, viral resistance or therapy changes. Blood was collected between 2004 and 2017, possibly under older ART regimens.

The germline V gene has CDR1 SNHLY and CDR2 FYNNEI. Trimming took 7 bases from V and 8 from J, leaving 12 bases between them. This CDR3 contains 12 residues. All participants with HIV were treated in the United States. This clone was seen only once. The antigen is unknown. The sequencing used unsorted PBMCs, collected 1.1 years after starting antiretroviral therapy. The clonotype originates from a man younger than 35 with HIV. V and J are TRBV2 and TRBJ2-4, with D unclear. The CDR3 region has the DNA TGTGCCAGCAAAGAACGGGCGGACATTCAGTACTTC. It codes for CASKERADIQYF.